The 17 T cell receptor beta chains below all came from one sample that was sequenced in a study of monozygotic twins with inflammatory bowel disease. After re-calling the 5' RACE reads, TCRdb lists one entry per CDR3 protein, DNA absent. The listing contains some 170,000 distinct CDR3 sequences. The sequenced sample consisted of blood. The receptors originated from a human donor with ulcerative colitis or Crohn's disease, or a healthy co-twin of an affected twin (not recorded which).

The chain joins TRBV5-1 to TRBJ1-5. The CDR3 runs 14 residues. The germline V gene has CDR1 SGHRS and CDR2 YFSETQ. The CDR3: CASSLAGLNQPQHF.

The chain is built from TRBV12-3 or TRBV12-4 and TRBJ2-2. The CDR3 spans 13 residues. Here the CDR3 reads CASSSSWPGELFF.

CDR3 amino acids: CSVGTGGMTQYF. The genes are TRBV29-1 and TRBJ2-5; TCRdb designates TRBD1, a call that cannot be tested without DNA. The CDR3 loop spans 12 amino acids. Germline CDR1 reads SQVTM; CDR2 reads ANQGSEA. The full variable domain, in which reference TRBV29-1 and TRBJ2-5 provide the parts outside the CDR3, is SAVISQKPSRDICQRGTSLTIQCQVDSQVTMMFWYRQQPGQSLTLIATANQGSEATYESGFVIDKFPISRPNLTFSTLTVSNMSPEDSSIYLCSVGTGGMTQYFGPGTRLLVL.

The chain combines TRBV5-1 with TRBJ2-7. This CDR3 is 15 amino acids long. Per germline, CDR1 SGHRS and CDR2 YFSETQ. The CDR3 sequence is CASRLQARPTYEQYF.

The chain links TRBV7-3 to TRBJ2-1; there is no DNA to check the TCRdb D call of TRBD2. The CDR3 is 20 amino acids. CDR1 and CDR2 (germline): SGHTA, FQGTGA. The CDR3 is CASSLRSGGSTSGRTNEQFF.

V usage is TRBV20-1 and J usage is TRBJ2-7; lacking DNA, the TRBD2 call made by TCRdb goes unchecked. The CDR3 is 17 amino acids. In germline, CDR1 is DFQATT, CDR2 SNEGSKA (reference sequence). The CDR3 sequence is CSARDSSGRIGYYEQYF.

J is TRBJ2-7 and V is TRBV5-1; the D call from TCRdb, TRBD2, cannot be confirmed without DNA. This CDR3 contains 18 residues. In germline, CDR1 is SGHRS, CDR2 YFSETQ. CDR3 loop: CASSQVPGLAGESYEQYF.

The chain recombines TRBV6-1 with TRBJ2-6. CDR1 MNHNS and CDR2 SASEGT come from the germline V gene. CDR3 length: 16 amino acids. The CDR3 sequence is CASSLKSSSGANVLTF.

This chain joins TRBV14 and TRBJ2-1; TCRdb's D call of TRBD1 is untestable without DNA. The length of the CDR3 is 15 residues. Germline-derived CDR1 and CDR2 are SGHDN and FVKESK. The CDR3 spells CASSPDSQGYNEQFF. Looking up the rest from reference TRBV14 and TRBJ2-1 gives the full variable domain: EAGVTQFPSHSVIEKGQTVTLRCDPISGHDNLYWYRRVMGKEIKFLLHFVKESKQDESGMPNNRFLAERTGGTYSTLKVQPAELEDSGVYFCASSPDSQGYNEQFFGPGTRLTVL.

This chain connects TRBV10-3 to TRBJ2-7; TCRdb's D call, TRBD1, is unchecked because there is no DNA. Germline values: CDR1 ENHRY, CDR2 SYGVKD. This CDR3 has 13 residues. This chain's CDR3 is CAISPGQSYEQYF.

V is TRBV5-1 and J is TRBJ1-1; TCRdb names TRBD1, which stays unverified in the absence of DNA. Germline CDR1 reads SGHRS; CDR2 reads YFSETQ. The CDR3 totals 14 residues. This CDR3 reads CASSSGQLRTEAFF.

This sequence joins TRBV5-5 and TRBJ2-7; without DNA, the TCRdb call of TRBD1 cannot be checked. The CDR3 is made up of 14 amino acids. Per germline, CDR1 SGHKS and CDR2 YYEKEE (reference sequence). The CDR3 loop is CASSLDPGDYEQYF.

This chain connects TRBV3-1 to TRBJ2-3; the TRBD2 assignment by TCRdb is unverifiable without DNA. Germline-derived CDR1 and CDR2 are LGHDT and YNNKEL (reference sequence). This CDR3 region has 19 residues. CDR3 region: CASSQDFLAGALNTDTQYF.

The rearrangement uses TRBV3-1 and TRBJ2-7; TCRdb returns TRBD2, unconfirmable since there is no DNA. This CDR3 has 15 residues. Germline CDR1 LGHDT, CDR2 YNNKEL (reference sequence). CDR3 in amino acids: CASSHLAGGPYEQYF.

This sequence joins TRBV29-1 and TRBJ2-2; TCRdb's D gene call, TRBD2, goes unchecked for lack of DNA. Germline V gene data show CDR1 as SQVTM and CDR2 as ANQGSEA. The CDR3 totals 14 residues. CDR3 in amino acids: CSVPVPGHTGELFF.

The chain combines TRBV6-2 or TRBV6-3 with TRBJ2-3. The length of the CDR3 is 13 residues. Germline V gene data show CDR1 as MNHEY and CDR2 as SVGEGT. CDR3 protein: CASSYGSTDTQYF.

The chain has TRBV3-1 and TRBJ2-1; the TRBD2 assignment by TCRdb is unverifiable without DNA. CDR1 is LGHDT and CDR2 is YNNKEL in the germline V gene (reference sequence). This CDR3 region has 14 residues. The CDR3 sequence is CASSHPRRGGWQFF.